One and the same sample provided the 3 T cell receptor beta chains below, sequenced in a study of T cell responses to AZD1222 COVID-19 vaccine. Repertoires were generated with immunoSEQ multiplex PCR, while TCRdb's copy carries only in-frame clones and drops some. The profile shows about 200,000 clones, roughly 92% of them singletons. The source was peripheral blood, collected 28 days after the second AZD1222 dose. Source of these receptors: an adult who received the AZD1222 COVID-19 vaccine.

This clone turned up a few times. The DNA for the CDR3 is TGTGCCAGCAGCGTGGGCTTAACCCCCCCTGAGCAGTTCTTC. This gives the protein CASSVGLTPPEQFF. The rearrangement uses TRBV9 and TRBJ2-1, with D unresolved. The CDR3 runs to 14 residues. Per germline, CDR1 SGDLS and CDR2 YYNGEE. V was trimmed by 2 bases and J by 9 bases, leaving 15 bases between them. The whole variable domain, filled in from reference TRBV9 and TRBJ2-1, reads DSGVTQTPKHLITATGQRVTLRCSPRSGDLSVYWYQQSLDQGLQFLIQYYNGEERAKGNILERFSAQQFPDLHSELNLSSLELGDSALYFCASSVGLTPPEQFFGPGTRLTVL.

This chain connects TRBV7-2 to TRBJ2-1; D possibly uses TRBD1 or TRBD2 (5 bases each). The germline gives CDR1 SGHTA, CDR2 FQGNSA. Trimming left V 5 bases short and J 8 bases short, with 22 bases between. The CDR3 consists of 16 residues. In DNA, the CDR3 is TGTGCCAGCAGCCCCCTAGGGACCTCGGGTAGGGATGAGCAGTTCTTC. Residues: CASSPLGTSGRDEQFF. The whole variable domain, remainder taken from reference TRBV7-2 and TRBJ2-1, is GAGVSQSPSNKVTEKGKDVELRCDPISGHTALYWYRQSLGQGLEFLIYFQGNSAPDKSGLPSDRFSAERTGGSVSTLTIQRTQQEDSAVYLCASSPLGTSGRDEQFFGPGTRLTVL.

In this sample, this clone turned up once. The chain employs TRBV15 and TRBJ1-6; no firm D call. V was trimmed by 0 bases and J by 9 bases, leaving 3 bases between them. This CDR3 is built from 12 residues. CDR1 is LNHNV, CDR2 YYDKDF, per germline (reference sequence). CDR3 amino acids: CATSRDSSPLHF. The CDR3 DNA reads TGTGCCACCAGCAGAGATTCTTCACCCCTCCACTTT.